This paragraph reports one TCR beta chain. Clones were sequenced by immunoSEQ multiplex PCR, and TCRdb holds only the in-frame ones, with some missing. The repertoire has 29,000 or so clones, 90% to 95% of them found once; the top ten carry under 0.9%. This sample was taken from a study of graft-versus-host responses after intestinal transplantation. V was clipped by 8 bases and J by 4 bases; unmatched bases: 8. The CDR3 sequence is 13 residues long. Germline CDR1 and CDR2: SGHTA and FQGNSA. This TCR derives from a human patient who received an intestinal transplant, so some T cells may come from the graft donor. Sequenced here: PBMCs, sampled around 70 days after intestinal transplant. The V call is TRBV7-2, the J call TRBJ2-7; 7 nucleotides agree with TRBD2. As DNA, the CDR3 is TGTGCCAGCCGAGCGGGGATTGAGTACGAGCAGTACTTC. Translation gives CASRAGIEYEQYF.